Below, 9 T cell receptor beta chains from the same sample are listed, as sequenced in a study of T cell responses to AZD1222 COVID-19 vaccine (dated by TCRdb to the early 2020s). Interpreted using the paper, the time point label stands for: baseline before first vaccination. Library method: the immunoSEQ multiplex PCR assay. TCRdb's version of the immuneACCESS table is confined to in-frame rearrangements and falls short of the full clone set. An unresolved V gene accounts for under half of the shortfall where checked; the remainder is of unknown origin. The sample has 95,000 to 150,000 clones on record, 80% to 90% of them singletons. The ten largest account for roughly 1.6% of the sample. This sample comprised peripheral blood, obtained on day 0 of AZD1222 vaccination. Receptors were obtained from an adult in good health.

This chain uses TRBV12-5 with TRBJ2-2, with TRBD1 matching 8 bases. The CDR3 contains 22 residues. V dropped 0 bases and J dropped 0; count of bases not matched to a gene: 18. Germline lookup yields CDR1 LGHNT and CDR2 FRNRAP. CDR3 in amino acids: CASGLVLEVGQGGFSNTGELFF. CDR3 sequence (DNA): TGTGCTAGTGGTTTGGTACTGGAGGTCGGACAGGGCGGCTTCTCGAACACCGGGGAGCTGTTTTTT.

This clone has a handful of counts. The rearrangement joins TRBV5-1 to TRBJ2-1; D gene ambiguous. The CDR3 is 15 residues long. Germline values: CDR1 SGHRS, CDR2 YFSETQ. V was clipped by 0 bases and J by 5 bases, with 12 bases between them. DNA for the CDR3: TGCGCCAGCAGCTTGGCGTTCGGTGTGAACAATGAGCAGTTCTTC. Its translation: CASSLAFGVNNEQFF.

CDR3 in amino acids: CASSSGQGGLMNTEAFF. DNA of the CDR3: TGTGCCAGCAGCTCCGGACAGGGGGGGCTCATGAACACTGAAGCTTTCTTT. This rearrangement joins TRBV7-9 to TRBJ1-1; 10 nucleotides align to TRBD1. The CDR3 covers 17 residues. V was clipped by 4 bases and J by 0 bases; unmatched bases: 8. The germline CDR1 and CDR2 sequences are SEHNR and FQNEAQ (reference sequence).

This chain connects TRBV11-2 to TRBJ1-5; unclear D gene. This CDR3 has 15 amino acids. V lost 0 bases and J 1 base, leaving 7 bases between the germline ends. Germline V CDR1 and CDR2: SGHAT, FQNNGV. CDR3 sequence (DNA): TGTGCCAGCAGCTTAGATTGGGGAAGCAATCAGCCCCAGCATTTT. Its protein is CASSLDWGSNQPQHF.

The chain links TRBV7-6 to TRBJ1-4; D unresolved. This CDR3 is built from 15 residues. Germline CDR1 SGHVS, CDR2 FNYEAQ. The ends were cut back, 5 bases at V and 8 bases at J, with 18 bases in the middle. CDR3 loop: CASSEGSTDREKLFF. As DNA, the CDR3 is TGTGCCAGCAGCGAGGGATCGACTGATCGGGAAAAACTGTTTTTT. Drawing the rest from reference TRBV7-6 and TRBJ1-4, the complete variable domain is GAGVSQSPRYKVTKRGQDVALRCDPISGHVSLYWYRQALGQGPEFLTYFNYEAQQDKSGLPNDRFSAERPEGSISTLTIQRTEQRDSAMYRCASSEGSTDREKLFFGSGTQLSVL.

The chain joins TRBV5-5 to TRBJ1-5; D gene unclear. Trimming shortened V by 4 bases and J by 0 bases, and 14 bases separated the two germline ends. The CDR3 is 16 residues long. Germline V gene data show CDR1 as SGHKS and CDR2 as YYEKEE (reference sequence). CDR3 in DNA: TGTGCCAGCAGCCCAAAGTTTGGGATTAGCAATCAGCCCCAGCATTTT. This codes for CASSPKFGISNQPQHF.

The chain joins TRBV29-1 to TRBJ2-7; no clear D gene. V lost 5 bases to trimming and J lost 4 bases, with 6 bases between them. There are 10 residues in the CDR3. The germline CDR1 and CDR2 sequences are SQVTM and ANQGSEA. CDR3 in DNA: TGCAGCGTTTTCGATTACGAGCAGTACTTC. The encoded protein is CSVFDYEQYF.

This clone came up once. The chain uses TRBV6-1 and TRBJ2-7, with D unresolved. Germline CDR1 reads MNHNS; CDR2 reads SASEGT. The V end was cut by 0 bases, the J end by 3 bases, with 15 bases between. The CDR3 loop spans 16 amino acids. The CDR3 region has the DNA TGTGCCAGCAGTGAAGCGGTTTCGTTCAGCTTCTACGAGCAGTACTTC. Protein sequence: CASSEAVSFSFYEQYF.

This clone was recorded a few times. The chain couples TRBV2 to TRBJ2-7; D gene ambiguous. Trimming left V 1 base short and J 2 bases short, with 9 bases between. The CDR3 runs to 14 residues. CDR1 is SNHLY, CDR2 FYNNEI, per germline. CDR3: CASSEEKVTYEQYF. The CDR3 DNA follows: TGTGCCAGCAGTGAAGAAAAAGTTACCTACGAGCAGTACTTC.